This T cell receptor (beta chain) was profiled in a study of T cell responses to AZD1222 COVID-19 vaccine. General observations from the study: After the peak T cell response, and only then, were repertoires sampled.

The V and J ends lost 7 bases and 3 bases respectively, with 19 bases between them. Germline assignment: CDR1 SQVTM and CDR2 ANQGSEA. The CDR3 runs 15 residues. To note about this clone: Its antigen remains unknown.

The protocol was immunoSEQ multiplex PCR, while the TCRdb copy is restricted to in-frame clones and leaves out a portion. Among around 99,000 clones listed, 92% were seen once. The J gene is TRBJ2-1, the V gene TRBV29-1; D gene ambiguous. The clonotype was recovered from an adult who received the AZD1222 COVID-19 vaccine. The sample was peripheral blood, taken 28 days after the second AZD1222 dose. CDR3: CSANGVQEYYNEQFF. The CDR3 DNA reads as TGCAGCGCTAATGGGGTTCAGGAATACTACAATGAGCAGTTCTTC.